The present T cell receptor (beta chain) was sequenced within a study of cytomegalovirus exposure and HLA in healthy donors. The CDR3 has 17 residues. With 3 bases removed from V and 4 bases from J, the gap between germline ends came to 16 bases. Germline values: CDR1 MDHEN, CDR2 SYDVKM. Clones were sequenced by immunoSEQ multiplex PCR, and TCRdb holds only the in-frame ones, with some missing. This repertoire shows some 86,000 clones, 93% found once; its top ten account for 3% to 4.5%. A word on this clone: Antigen specificity is unknown.

Study-wide points: As confirmed in vitro, a few CMV-associated chains were specific for CMV antigens. The authors listed roughly 150 TCR beta chains as cytomegalovirus-associated.

This receptor was obtained from a woman aged 25-40 years in good health and CMV-seronegative. J is TRBJ1-6 and V is TRBV28, with TRBD1 as a possible D gene (6 bases). The source material was PBMCs. CDR3 sequence reads: CASSLYGTLRYNSPLHF. The CDR3 bases are TGTGCCAGCAGTTTGTACGGGACACTAAGGTATAATTCACCCCTCCACTTT.